This T cell receptor beta chain was identified in a study of blood T cell repertoires in COVID-19. Study in general: Spain, Italy and the United States supplied samples that represented acute and convalescent COVID-19.

Produced via immunoSEQ multiplex PCR; TCRdb's table is partial and in-frame only. The sample carries about 280,000 clones, roughly 86% recorded once. CDR1 is SGHTA and CDR2 is FQGTGA in the germline V gene. The CDR3 is made up of 17 amino acids. V was pared by 1 base and J by 0 bases, with 13 bases between. This TCR came from a woman aged 55-69 years who had recovered from COVID-19. The sample taken for sequencing was PBMCs or T cells enriched from blood (not recorded which). The gene calls are TRBV7-3 and TRBJ2-1, with D unresolved. CDR3 sequence (DNA): TGTGCCAGCAGCTTAATGCCGCTGGTTAGCTCCTACAATGAGCAGTTCTTC. This codes for CASSLMPLVSSYNEQFF.